The text below deals with one TCR beta chain. TCRbeta library preparation incorporated unique molecular identifiers. Each CDR3 protein is one row after TCRdb ran MiXCR on the PCR reads. This sample has approximately 490,000 distinct CDR3 sequences, with around 13% found just once. Germline V gene data show CDR1 as LGHDT and CDR2 as YNNKEL (reference sequence). The CDR3 has 15 amino acids. The ends lost 1 base at V and 6 bases at J; junction bases unmatched: 4. This specimen belongs to a study of T-cell reconstitution after alpha-beta-depleted transplantation in children. The source material was PBMCs from the stem cell graft donor, sampled from the stem cell graft. The source of this sequence is a human donor who donated a stem cell graft to a child with combined immunodeficiency. This rearrangement joins TRBV3-1 to TRBJ2-3; 10 nucleotides align to TRBD2. In nucleotides, the CDR3 is TGTGCCAGCAGCCAAGGTAGCGGGAGGATGGATACGCAGTATTTT. It is translated as CASSQGSGRMDTQYF.